Each of the 21 T cell receptor beta chains below was sequenced from the same sample in a study of blood T cell repertoires in COVID-19. TCRdb keeps only in-frame clones here, not all; method: immunoSEQ multiplex PCR. The table records under 350,000 clones, 89% of them present only once. Sample: PBMCs or T cells enriched from blood (not recorded which). The receptor source for this set is a woman aged 35 to 49 who had recovered from COVID-19.

V gene TRBV5-1 combines with J gene TRBJ2-5; 8 positions agree with TRBD1. V was pared by 6 bases and J by 0 bases, with 10 bases of the junction left unmatched. Germline V gene lookup returns CDR1 SGHRS and CDR2 YFSETQ. The CDR3 totals 16 residues. CDR3 nucleotide sequence: TGCGCCAGCACCGGAGGAACAGGGGGATACCAAGAGACCCAGTACTTC. Residues: CASTGGTGGYQETQYF.

This chain connects TRBV19 to TRBJ2-7, with 7 nucleotides matching TRBD2. The CDR3 spans 15 residues. Germline assignment: CDR1 LNHDA and CDR2 SQIVND (reference sequence). Germline trimming cut 5 bases from V and 3 bases from J; bases unmatched to any gene: 10. Written as DNA, the CDR3 is TGTGCCAGTAGTGACTCTAGCGGCCATATCTACGAGCAGTACTTC. Amino acids: CASSDSSGHIYEQYF.

This chain uses TRBV2 with TRBJ2-5, with TRBD2 matching 11 bases. After removal of 4 bases from V and 2 bases from J, the junction contained 6 bases not matched to a gene. The CDR3 loop spans 16 amino acids. Germline-derived CDR1 and CDR2 are SNHLY and FYNNEI. The CDR3 here is CASSVLGLAGQETQYF. CDR3 sequence (DNA): TGTGCCAGCAGTGTCCTCGGACTAGCGGGTCAAGAGACCCAGTACTTC.

V is TRBV6-2 or TRBV6-3 and J is TRBJ1-2, with TRBD1 matching over 11 bases. Germline-derived CDR1 and CDR2 are MNHEY and SVGEGT. J gave up 2 bases and V 2 bases, and 13 bases lay outside the gene matches. The CDR3 extends over 19 amino acids. CDR3 coding DNA: TGTGCCAGCAGTTACCCTGCCGGGGGGACAGGGGGGCGAAACTATGGCTACACCTTC. Its translation is CASSYPAGGTGGRNYGYTF.

The V and J genes are TRBV25-1 and TRBJ1-1; D is unclear. This CDR3 comprises 16 residues. Germline CDR1 is MGHDK and CDR2 is SYGVNS. V lost 5 bases to trimming and J lost 2 bases, with 18 bases between them. The CDR3 DNA follows: TGTGCCAGCAGTCCCAATAGTAACACGGGTAACACTGAAGCTTTCTTT. This gives the protein CASSPNSNTGNTEAFF.

J is TRBJ2-7 and V is TRBV4-1; D may be TRBD2 (5 bases). The CDR3 is 14 residues long. V lost 1 base and J 6 bases, leaving 13 bases between the germline ends. Germline lookup yields CDR1 MGHRA and CDR2 YSYEKL. CDR3: CASSQGGSYREQYF. CDR3 in DNA: TGCGCCAGCAGCCAAGGAGGGTCCTACCGCGAGCAGTACTTC.

The V and J genes are TRBV5-4 and TRBJ2-2; TRBD2 matches 10 bases. The V and J ends lost 4 bases and 7 bases, in that order; junction bases with no gene match: 7. The V gene's germline CDR1 is SGHNT and CDR2 YYREEE (reference sequence). This CDR3 has 15 residues. CDR3 amino acids: CASSPKGLAYGELFF. Written as DNA, the CDR3 is TGTGCCAGCAGCCCAAAGGGACTAGCGTACGGGGAGCTGTTTTTT.

This chain connects TRBV9 to TRBJ2-5; 8 bases line up with TRBD2. Per germline, CDR1 SGDLS and CDR2 YYNGEE. CDR3 length equals 16 residues. Losses at the gene ends were 0 bases for V and 7 bases for J; bases not matched to a gene: 11. CDR3 protein: CASSVEASGLRMTQYF. CDR3 coding DNA: TGTGCCAGCAGCGTAGAGGCTAGCGGGCTGAGGATGACCCAGTACTTC.

CDR3: CSVEWQGAGGYTF. In DNA, the CDR3 is TGCAGCGTTGAATGGCAGGGGGCCGGTGGCTACACCTTC. This chain links TRBV29-1 with TRBJ1-2, with 8 bases lining up with TRBD1. J gave up 7 bases and V 2 bases, and 6 bases lay outside the gene matches. The V gene's germline CDR1 is SQVTM and CDR2 ANQGSEA. The CDR3 contains 13 residues.

This clone was seen a few times. The chain employs TRBV3-1 (or the pseudogene TRBV3-2) and TRBJ2-7; 7 bases are a match to TRBD2. Germline V gene lookup returns CDR1 LGHDT and CDR2 YNNKEL (reference sequence). With 1 base clipped from V and 4 bases from J, the junction kept 10 bases outside the gene matches. CDR3 length: 16 residues. The DNA of the CDR3 is TGTGCCAGCAGCCAAGCCACTAGCGCTAAGGGGTACGAGCAGTACTTC. It specifies CASSQATSAKGYEQYF.

The genes are TRBV18 and TRBJ1-5; D uncertain. V was pared by 6 bases and J by 1 base, with 13 bases between. The V gene's germline CDR1 is KGHSH and CDR2 LQKENI. The CDR3 is 15 residues long. The CDR3 region has the DNA TGTGCCAGCTCGCCAGACGCGGGAAGCAATCAGCCCCAGCATTTT. This translates into CASSPDAGSNQPQHF.

This rearrangement joins TRBV18 to TRBJ1-1; 9 positions agree with TRBD1. Germline CDR1 is KGHSH and CDR2 is LQKENI. Unmatched junction bases numbered 10, after V lost 7 bases and J lost 4 bases. The CDR3 consists of 15 residues. CDR3 amino acids: CASCPGQGLFTEAFF. The DNA of the CDR3 is TGTGCCAGCTGTCCGGGACAGGGACTATTCACTGAAGCTTTCTTT.

The rearrangement links TRBV6-6 to TRBJ1-2; no clear D gene. Germline-derived CDR1 and CDR2 are MNHNY and SVGAGI (reference sequence). This CDR3 region has 15 residues. V lost 0 bases and J 2 bases, leaving 10 bases between the germline ends. The CDR3 here is CASSYSRETNYGYTF. The CDR3 DNA is TGTGCCAGCAGTTACTCGAGGGAAACAAACTATGGCTACACCTTC.

This clone was counted a single time. V gene TRBV5-6 combines with J gene TRBJ1-2; D ambiguous. V dropped 0 bases and J dropped 6 bases, with 6 bases sitting between them. This CDR3 is 12 amino acids long. Germline loops: CDR1 SGHDT, CDR2 YYEEEE. Here the CDR3 reads CASSLGQNGYTF. CDR3 sequence (DNA): TGTGCCAGCAGCTTGGGTCAAAATGGCTACACCTTC.

The rearrangement joins TRBV7-8 to TRBJ1-5; D gene unclear. Per germline, CDR1 SGHVS and CDR2 FQNEAQ. The CDR3 has 14 residues. V was shortened by 1 base and J by 6 bases, with 10 bases between the two germline ends. DNA for the CDR3: TGTGCCAGCAGCTTAGTGTCGGGATCTCAGCCCCAGCATTTT. Translation gives CASSLVSGSQPQHF.

This clone turned up a few times. Different DNA sequences within this sample yield the same CDR3. CDR3 sequence: CASSLVAGEGTGELFF. The CDR3 DNA reads as TGCGCCAGCAGCTTGGTGGCAGGGGAGGGCACCGGGGAGCTGTTTTTT. The V gene is TRBV5-1, the J gene TRBJ2-2, with D perhaps TRBD2 (7 bases). CDR3 length: 16 amino acids. Per the germline V gene, CDR1 is SGHRS and CDR2 is YFSETQ. The V gene lost 0 bases and the J gene lost 4 bases, with 13 bases spanning the gap.

This clone was detected only a few times. J is TRBJ1-1 and V is TRBV6-6; no clear D gene. The CDR3 contains 13 residues. Trimming stripped 0 bases from V and 5 bases from J, with 7 bases between. CDR1 is MNHNY, CDR2 SVGAGI, per germline (reference sequence). In DNA form, the CDR3 reads TGTGCCAGCAGTTACTCGGGGAGGACTGAAGCTTTCTTT. Protein product: CASSYSGRTEAFF.

The chain uses TRBV7-9 and TRBJ1-4; 9 bases agree with TRBD1. The CDR3 loop spans 18 amino acids. V was pared by 6 bases and J by 7 bases, with 18 bases of the junction left unmatched. The germline V gene has CDR1 SEHNR and CDR2 FQNEAQ (reference sequence). The CDR3 region is CASSFGPITGGRFEKLFF. In DNA, the CDR3 is TGTGCCAGCAGTTTTGGCCCAATTACAGGGGGCAGATTTGAAAAACTGTTTTTT.

The rearrangement joins TRBV2 to TRBJ1-6; D ambiguous. V lost 7 bases and J lost 7, with 14 bases in between. Germline V gene sequence: CDR1 SNHLY, CDR2 FYNNEI. The length of the CDR3 is 14 residues. The CDR3 here is CASIRENGNSPLHF. As DNA, the CDR3 is TGTGCCAGCATACGGGAGAACGGCAATTCACCCCTCCACTTT.

The chain combines TRBV12-3 or TRBV12-4 with TRBJ2-7; D is perhaps TRBD1 (5 bases). The CDR3 consists of 12 residues. With 3 bases removed from V and 13 bases from J, the gap between germline ends came to 16 bases. In nucleotides, the CDR3 is TGTGCCAGCAGTTTTTGGCAGGGTCGGAGTTACTTC. Its protein product is CASSFWQGRSYF.

The rearrangement joins TRBV4-1 to TRBJ2-1, with 8 bases matching TRBD2. Germline CDR1 reads MGHRA; CDR2 reads YSYEKL. CDR3 size: 17 residues. V was clipped by 3 bases and J by 7 bases; unmatched bases: 14. The CDR3 reads CASSQHEGLGGENEQFF. The CDR3 DNA follows: TGCGCCAGCAGCCAGCACGAGGGACTAGGGGGGGAGAATGAGCAGTTCTTC.